Shown below are 32 T cell receptor beta chains from a single sample sequenced in a study of shared clonotypes between healthy human individuals. TCRdb keeps only in-frame clones here, not all; method: immunoSEQ multiplex PCR. This sample has roughly 720,000 clones; about nine tenths occur once, and the top ten carry less than 40%. The sample consisted of memory CD8+ T cells from PBMCs. Subset specified: CD45RO+ cells pooled with CCR7-negative TemRA cells. These receptors were taken from a man aged 18 to 29 in good health. Some clones in this sample may be carry-over from other donors' samples.

This chain connects TRBV11-2 to TRBJ2-7; D possibly corresponds to TRBD1 (6 bases). CDR1 and CDR2 from the germline V gene are SGHAT and FQNNGV. CDR3 size: 16 residues. V was cut by 6 bases and J by 5 bases, with 23 bases left in between. This CDR3 reads CASSPGTRKGWDEQYF. CDR3 sequence (DNA): TGTGCCAGCAGTCCCGGGACACGGAAAGGATGGGACGAGCAGTACTTC. The variable domain in full, completed from reference TRBV11-2 and TRBJ2-7, reads EAGVAQSPRYKIIEKRQSVAFWCNPISGHATLYWYQQILGQGPKLLIQFQNNGVVDDSQLPKDRFSAERLKGVDSTLKIQPAKLEDSAVYLCASSPGTRKGWDEQYFGPGTRLTVT.

The rearrangement uses TRBV20-1 and TRBJ2-5; no firm D call. The CDR3 is made up of 9 amino acids. In germline, CDR1 is DFQATT, CDR2 SNEGSKA (reference sequence). Trimming stripped 4 bases from V and 8 bases from J, with 5 bases between. The CDR3 region has the DNA TGCAGTGCTACTGCTACCCAGTACTTC. It yields the protein CSATATQYF.

This chain joins TRBV27 and TRBJ2-5; D is unresolved. From germline, CDR1 is MNHEY and CDR2 SMNVEV (reference sequence). Trimming removed 6 bases at V and 11 bases at J, with 31 bases between. There are 17 residues in the CDR3. As DNA, the CDR3 is TGTGCCAGCAGCCTAATCGGTCCGGACGGACCTTCGTTCAAGCAGTACTTC. This encodes CASSLIGPDGPSFKQYF.

The chain is built from TRBV7-8 and TRBJ1-2, with D tentatively TRBD1 (6 bases). CDR3 length: 16 amino acids. The germline V gene has CDR1 SGHVS and CDR2 FQNEAQ. V lost 1 base to trimming and J lost 3 bases, with 15 bases between them. CDR3 nucleotide sequence: TGTGCCAGCAGCTTAGTTCGGGGGCGCGACTACTATGGCTACACCTTC. It encodes CASSLVRGRDYYGYTF.

CDR3 in amino acids: CASSSRETYEQYF. In nucleotides, the CDR3 is TGTGCCAGCAGCTCAAGGGAAACCTACGAGCAGTACTTC. The chain couples TRBV7-2 to TRBJ2-7, with D unresolved. Trimming stripped 4 bases from V and 2 bases from J, with 9 bases between. The CDR3 has 13 amino acids. Looked up from germline, CDR1 is SGHTA and CDR2 is FQGNSA.

The chain recombines TRBV11-1 with TRBJ2-7, with 9 bases fitting TRBD2. This CDR3 has 14 amino acids. Germline assignment: CDR1 SGHAT and CDR2 FQDESV (reference sequence). V shed 3 bases, J shed 5 bases, and the junction held 5 bases outside the gene matches. DNA for the CDR3: TGTGCCAGCAGCTTTAGCGGGAGAGGGCACGAGCAGTACTTC. It specifies CASSFSGRGHEQYF.

This chain links TRBV19 with TRBJ2-1; either TRBD1 or TRBD2 may supply D (5 bases each). V was clipped by 2 bases and J by 8 bases, with 13 bases between them. Per germline, CDR1 LNHDA and CDR2 SQIVND (reference sequence). The CDR3 is 14 amino acids. CDR3 sequence (DNA): TGTGCCAGTAGTATAAGGGGACGCGTCCATGAGCAGTTCTTC. This sequence encodes CASSIRGRVHEQFF. The full variable domain, with the rest looked up from reference TRBV19 and TRBJ2-1, is DGGITQSPKYLFRKEGQNVTLSCEQNLNHDAMYWYRQDPGQGLRLIYYSQIVNDFQKGDIAEGYSVSREKKESFPLTVTSAQKNPTAFYLCASSIRGRVHEQFFGPGTRLTVL.

This clone was observed once. This chain uses TRBV7-9 with TRBJ2-7, with D possibly TRBD2 on 5 matching bases. V was shortened by 1 base and J by 7 bases, with 8 bases between the two germline ends. The CDR3 has 12 amino acids. CDR1 SEHNR and CDR2 FQNEAQ come from the germline V gene (reference sequence). In nucleotides, the CDR3 is TGTGCCAGCAGCTTAGTTTCGGGGGAGCAGTACTTC. It is translated as CASSLVSGEQYF.

The chain is built from TRBV28 and TRBJ2-5; TRBD2 aligns across 9 bases. Germline CDR1 MDHEN, CDR2 SYDVKM. The CDR3 is 15 amino acids. Trimming removed 0 bases from V and 3 bases from J; junction bases left unmatched: 2. In DNA, the CDR3 is TGTGCCAGCAGTTTATGGTTAGCGGGAGAAGAGACCCAGTACTTC. This gives the protein CASSLWLAGEETQYF.

The genes are TRBV20-1 and TRBJ1-1; no definite D call. V was pared by 3 bases and J by 8 bases, with 10 bases between. CDR1 and CDR2 (germline): DFQATT, SNEGSKA (reference sequence). This CDR3 has 11 residues. The CDR3 here is CSARIGPEAFF. The CDR3 DNA follows: TGCAGTGCTAGGATAGGGCCAGAAGCTTTCTTT.

This clone was counted between two and nine times. At the DNA level, this CDR3 is encoded by other sequences in the same sample as well. The gene calls are TRBV5-4 and TRBJ2-3; D not certain. V was clipped by 3 bases and J by 2 bases, with 7 bases between them. In germline, CDR1 is SGHNT, CDR2 YYREEE (reference sequence). The CDR3 spans 13 residues. The CDR3 DNA follows: TGTGCCAGCAGCTCGGAACCCACAGATACGCAGTATTTT. This gives the protein CASSSEPTDTQYF.

The chain employs TRBV7-8 and TRBJ2-7; D perhaps matches TRBD2 (7 bases). The CDR3 is made up of 16 amino acids. V was shortened by 5 bases and J by 6 bases, with 23 bases between the two germline ends. The V gene's germline CDR1 is SGHVS and CDR2 FQNEAQ. The CDR3 sequence is CASSPTGGRGRGEQYF. CDR3 in DNA: TGTGCCAGCAGCCCAACGGGGGGCAGGGGCCGTGGCGAGCAGTACTTC.

The gene calls are TRBV19 and TRBJ2-1; 8 bases are shared with TRBD1. V was clipped by 9 bases and J by 10 bases; unmatched bases: 11. Germline assignment: CDR1 LNHDA and CDR2 SQIVND (reference sequence). The CDR3 length is 13 residues. This CDR3 is CARTAQGAGEQFF. The CDR3 bases are TGTGCCAGGACGGCTCAGGGGGCGGGCGAGCAGTTCTTC.

The chain joins TRBV7-9 to TRBJ2-1; perhaps TRBD1 as D (6 bases). Between the trimmed V and J ends, which lost 3 bases and 7 bases, there was a span of 16 bases. From germline, CDR1 is SEHNR and CDR2 FQNEAQ (reference sequence). The CDR3 spans 15 residues. The CDR3 bases are TGTGCCAGCAGCTTTGAAGGCAGGGGCTGGAATGAGCAGTTCTTC. This translates into CASSFEGRGWNEQFF.

The chain joins TRBV13 to TRBJ2-3; unclear D gene. The CDR3 sequence is 12 residues long. CDR1 and CDR2 (germline): PRHDT, FYEKMQ (reference sequence). Trimming pared 4 bases from V and 0 bases from J, leaving 2 bases between. The CDR3 nucleotides read TGTGCCAGCAGCTCTAGCACAGATACGCAGTATTTT. This encodes CASSSSTDTQYF.

The CDR3: CASSRPGTEDYEQYF. The CDR3 DNA follows: TGTGCCAGCAGTCGTCCCGGGACGGAGGACTACGAGCAGTACTTC. This chain joins TRBV28 and TRBJ2-7; possibly TRBD1 or TRBD2 for D (5 bases each). Germline assignment: CDR1 MDHEN and CDR2 SYDVKM. V was clipped by 5 bases and J by 3 bases, with 17 bases between them. The CDR3 covers 15 residues.

This clone was seen more than once but under ten times. The chain employs TRBV2 and TRBJ1-5; no reliable D call. The germline gives CDR1 SNHLY, CDR2 FYNNEI. The germline V and J ends were trimmed by 4 bases and 5 bases, with 15 bases remaining between them. The CDR3 runs 15 residues. The CDR3 loop reads CASSAGHLGDQPQHF. CDR3 nucleotide sequence: TGTGCCAGCAGTGCTGGGCATCTAGGCGATCAGCCCCAGCATTTT.

The CDR3: CASRNQGYPSYNEQFF. The CDR3 region has the DNA TGTGCCAGCAGAAACCAGGGCTATCCCTCCTACAATGAGCAGTTCTTC. V gene TRBV7-9 combines with J gene TRBJ2-1, with TRBD1 as a possible D gene (5 bases). CDR3 length: 16 residues. With 6 bases removed from V and 0 bases from J, the gap between germline ends came to 15 bases. Germline CDR1 and CDR2: SEHNR and FQNEAQ (reference sequence).

The rearrangement joins TRBV7-9 to TRBJ2-7; TRBD2 matches 7 bases. There are 14 residues in the CDR3. CDR1 is SEHNR and CDR2 is FQNEAQ in the germline V gene (reference sequence). V lost 6 bases, J lost 3 bases, and 8 bases stayed unmatched. The CDR3 region is CASRPTGTIYEQYF. The CDR3 nucleotides read TGTGCCAGCAGACCGACCGGGACTATCTACGAGCAGTACTTC.

The chain is built from TRBV28 and TRBJ1-5; D is unresolved. The CDR3 extends over 13 amino acids. Germline V lookup: CDR1 MDHEN, CDR2 SYDVKM. Trimming removed 7 bases from V and 4 bases from J, with 11 bases in between. CDR3 region: CASTRDWNQPQHF. The CDR3 DNA follows: TGTGCCAGCACTCGGGATTGGAATCAGCCCCAGCATTTT. Full variable domain (outside the CDR3, taken from reference TRBV28 and TRBJ1-5): DVKVTQSSRYLVKRTGEKVFLECVQDMDHENMFWYRQDPGLGLRLIYFSYDVKMKEKGDIPEGYSVSREKKERFSLILESASTNQTSMYLCASTRDWNQPQHFGDGTRLSIL.

The chain links TRBV27 to TRBJ2-7; a weak D match, TRBD2 (7 bases). The CDR3 has 12 amino acids. The V end was cut by 5 bases, the J end by 6 bases, with 11 bases between. Germline loops: CDR1 MNHEY, CDR2 SMNVEV (reference sequence). The CDR3 here is CASSRGGSEQYF. CDR3 DNA sequence: TGTGCCAGCAGTAGGGGGGGGAGCGAGCAGTACTTC.

CDR3 sequence: CASSSPMRTSTDTQYF. CDR3 in DNA: TGTGCCAGCAGCTCCCCCATGCGGACGAGCACAGATACGCAGTATTTT. The V gene is TRBV7-9, the J gene TRBJ2-3; no firm D call. Trimming removed 4 bases from V and 0 bases from J, with 14 bases in between. The CDR3 is 16 residues long. The germline V gene encodes CDR1 SEHNR and CDR2 FQNEAQ (reference sequence).

CDR3: CASSIWSGGISGSYEQYF. The CDR3 DNA sequence: TGTGCCAGTAGTATCTGGTCGGGAGGAATTAGCGGGAGCTACGAGCAGTACTTC. V is TRBV19 and J is TRBJ2-7; 9 bases are shared with TRBD2. V lost 3 bases and J lost 3; bases outside the gene matches: 15. In germline, CDR1 is LNHDA, CDR2 SQIVND (reference sequence). This CDR3 has 18 residues.

This chain joins TRBV5-8 and TRBJ2-2; 8 bases line up with TRBD2. The V gene's germline CDR1 is SGHTS and CDR2 YDEGEE. Germline trimming cut 0 bases from V and 0 bases from J; bases unmatched to any gene: 4. The CDR3 contains 17 residues. CDR3 DNA sequence: TGTGCCAGCAGCTTGGTTAGCGGGGTAGCGAACACCGGGGAGCTGTTTTTT. Translated, it gives CASSLVSGVANTGELFF.

V usage is TRBV7-9 and J usage is TRBJ2-1; D perhaps matches TRBD2 (7 bases). CDR3 length: 16 residues. Deletions cut 6 bases from V and 6 bases from J, with 21 bases between. Germline CDR1 and CDR2: SEHNR and FQNEAQ (reference sequence). DNA of the CDR3: TGTGCCAGCAGTCCCTGGGGGGGGCTGGCTCTCAATGAGCAGTTCTTC. This gives the protein CASSPWGGLALNEQFF.

The chain carries TRBV30 and TRBJ2-1; possible D gene TRBD2, 5 bases. CDR1 and CDR2 (germline): GTSNPN, SVGIG (reference sequence). The CDR3 contains 14 residues. With 4 bases removed from V and 4 bases from J, the gap between germline ends came to 14 bases. The CDR3 DNA sequence: TGTGCCTGGACCCTAGGGAGAGGTTACAATGAGCAGTTCTTC. This codes for CAWTLGRGYNEQFF.

This clone was detected many times. The V gene is TRBV27, the J gene TRBJ2-2; D call uncertain. The CDR3 is 11 residues long. Germline V lookup: CDR1 MNHEY, CDR2 SMNVEV (reference sequence). V shed 4 bases and J shed 9 bases, with 6 bases lying between them. CDR3 residues: CASSSGWELFF. The CDR3 region has the DNA TGTGCCAGCAGTTCTGGGTGGGAGCTGTTTTTT.

The rearrangement uses TRBV6-5 and TRBJ2-6; D gene ambiguous. Trimming removed 3 bases at V and 1 base at J, with 10 bases between. The CDR3 contains 16 residues. Germline assignment: CDR1 MNHEY and CDR2 SVGAGI. The CDR3 loop is CASSYMGPSGANVLTF. The CDR3 DNA follows: TGTGCCAGCAGTTATATGGGCCCTTCTGGGGCCAACGTCCTGACTTTC.

V and J are TRBV5-3 and TRBJ2-1; maybe TRBD2 (5 bases). TRBV5-3 is reported as an ORF; its role is uncertain. The CDR3 has 15 amino acids. V lost 5 bases and J 5 bases, leaving 17 bases between the germline ends. The CDR3 bases are TGTGCCAGAAGGACCGGGTTCCCCGGGAACAATGAGCAGTTCTTC. Its translation: CARRTGFPGNNEQFF.

This chain joins TRBV28 and TRBJ2-7; weak D call: TRBD1 (6 bases). Trimming stripped 6 bases from V and 0 bases from J, with 15 bases between. Germline V gives CDR1 MDHEN, CDR2 SYDVKM. This CDR3 region has 15 residues. DNA of the CDR3: TGTGCCAGCAGCTCTTTTAGGGGGTACTCCTACGAGCAGTACTTC. Its translation is CASSSFRGYSYEQYF.

This clone was recorded once. This sample also contains other DNA sequences that code for the same CDR3. The rearrangement links TRBV14 to TRBJ2-7, with TRBD1 matching over 7 bases. V was pared by 4 bases and J by 4 bases, with 1 base of the junction left unmatched. Germline V gene lookup returns CDR1 SGHDN and CDR2 FVKESK. This CDR3 has 12 amino acids. In nucleotides, the CDR3 is TGTGCCAGCAGCCCGGACAGGTACGAGCAGTACTTC. It yields the protein CASSPDRYEQYF.

The V gene is TRBV5-4, the J gene TRBJ2-5, with 8 bases lining up with TRBD1. The better agreement between TRBJ2-7 and the DNA end casts doubt on the J call. The CDR3 length is 16 residues. Germline V lookup: CDR1 SGHNT, CDR2 YYREEE (reference sequence). This CDR3 is CASSLEETGANYEQYF. CDR3 DNA sequence: TGTGCCAGCAGCTTGGAAGAGACAGGGGCGAACTACGAGCAGTACTTC.